What follows are 27 T cell receptor beta chains derived from one specimen sequenced in a study of early T cells in non-severe SARS-CoV-2 infection. TCRdb re-analysed the 5' RACE reads in MiXCR, keeping a single row per CDR3 protein. The sample carries 50,000 to 65,000 distinct CDR3 sequences, around 11% recorded once. The input for sequencing was whole blood, taken at baseline. These receptors originate from an adult who was a healthcare worker with PCR-confirmed SARS-CoV-2 infection or an uninfected control (not recorded which).

This clonotype was found many times. The chain links TRBV29-1 to TRBJ1-2; 9 bases align to TRBD1. Germline assignment: CDR1 SQVTM and CDR2 ANQGSEA. This CDR3 has 15 amino acids. Losses at the gene ends were 1 base for V and 6 bases for J; bases not matched to a gene: 9. The DNA for the CDR3 is TGCAGCGTTGAAGCAATGCACAGGGGGCTGGATGGCTACACCTTC. It is translated as CSVEAMHRGLDGYTF.

The J gene is TRBJ1-1, the V gene TRBV5-1, with D unclear. The CDR3 consists of 14 residues. Germline CDR1 is SGHRS and CDR2 is YFSETQ. V shed 2 bases and J shed 4 bases, with 12 bases lying between them. The CDR3 region is CASSFGGLGTEAFF. CDR3 in DNA: TGCGCCAGCAGCTTCGGCGGATTGGGCACTGAAGCTTTCTTT.

The chain carries TRBV7-2 and TRBJ1-6; D is undetermined. The CDR3 runs to 14 residues. Germline values: CDR1 SGHTA, CDR2 FQGNSA. V lost 2 bases and J lost 4, with 6 bases in between. The CDR3 DNA reads as TGTGCCAGCAGCTTAAGCCCATATAATTCACCCCTCCACTTT. Protein sequence: CASSLSPYNSPLHF. Full variable domain (remainder filled in from reference TRBV7-2 and TRBJ1-6): GAGVSQSPSNKVTEKGKDVELRCDPISGHTALYWYRQSLGQGLEFLIYFQGNSAPDKSGLPSDRFSAERTGGSVSTLTIQRTQQEDSAVYLCASSLSPYNSPLHFGNGTRLTVT.

This clonotype has a handful of counts. The chain has TRBV12-3 or TRBV12-4 and TRBJ1-1; 7 bases match TRBD1. Losses at the gene ends were 6 bases for V and 11 bases for J; bases not matched to a gene: 9. The CDR3 totals 12 residues. This CDR3 reads CASRPMTGLAFF. In DNA, the CDR3 is TGTGCCAGCAGACCTATGACAGGGTTGGCTTTCTTT.

The chain combines TRBV10-3 with TRBJ2-7; no clear D. The CDR3 is made up of 11 amino acids. Germline loops: CDR1 ENHRY, CDR2 SYGVKD. Between the trimmed V and J ends, which lost 9 bases and 4 bases, there was a span of 10 bases. The CDR3 spells CAITAGYEQYF. In DNA form, the CDR3 reads TGTGCCATTACAGCCGGGTACGAGCAGTACTTC.

The chain joins TRBV2 to TRBJ2-4; no firm D call. CDR3 length equals 15 residues. V was pared by 8 bases and J by 8 bases, with 22 bases between. CDR1 and CDR2 from the germline V gene are SNHLY and FYNNEI. This CDR3 reads CASRYGDRLWDIQYF. CDR3 DNA: TGTGCCAGCCGGTATGGGGATCGCCTTTGGGACATTCAGTACTTC.

The rearrangement links TRBV27 to TRBJ1-1, with a possible D match to TRBD1 (5 bases). CDR3 length: 14 amino acids. The germline V and J ends were trimmed by 5 bases and 1 base, with 11 bases remaining between them. CDR1 is MNHEY and CDR2 is SMNVEV in the germline V gene (reference sequence). This chain's CDR3 is CASSANDRNTEAFF. DNA of the CDR3: TGTGCCAGCAGTGCCAACGACAGGAACACTGAAGCTTTCTTT.

The chain joins TRBV3-1 to TRBJ2-3; no firm D call. CDR1 LGHDT and CDR2 YNNKEL come from the germline V gene (reference sequence). The CDR3 contains 12 residues. The V end was cut by 0 bases, the J end by 8 bases, with 6 bases between. The CDR3 protein is CASSQERRTQYF. The CDR3 DNA reads TGTGCCAGCAGCCAAGAGCGGCGTACGCAGTATTTT.

In its sample, this clonotype was seen many times. This sequence joins TRBV30 and TRBJ1-5, with D unclear. Looked up from germline, CDR1 is GTSNPN and CDR2 is SVGIG (reference sequence). The V gene lost 2 bases and the J gene lost 1 base, with 6 bases spanning the gap. The length of the CDR3 is 13 residues. CDR3 residues: CAWSFRSNQPQHF. The CDR3 region has the DNA TGTGCCTGGAGTTTTAGGAGCAATCAGCCCCAGCATTTT.

This sequence joins TRBV5-1 and TRBJ1-5; D is uncertain. Germline CDR1 and CDR2: SGHRS and YFSETQ. V shed 2 bases and J shed 3 bases, with 15 bases lying between them. This CDR3 spans 16 amino acids. CDR3 sequence: CASSLGQTNFNQPQHF. CDR3 DNA: TGCGCCAGCAGCTTAGGGCAGACGAACTTCAATCAGCCCCAGCATTTT. The full variable domain, with the rest looked up from reference TRBV5-1 and TRBJ1-5, is KAGVTQTPRYLIKTRGQQVTLSCSPISGHRSVSWYQQTPGQGLQFLFEYFSETQRNKGNFPGRFSGRQFSNSRSEMNVSTLELGDSALYLCASSLGQTNFNQPQHFGDGTRLSIL.

The genes are TRBV25-1 and TRBJ2-2; no definite D call. V dropped 1 base and J dropped 3 bases, with 6 bases sitting between them. In germline, CDR1 is MGHDK, CDR2 SYGVNS. The CDR3 loop spans 14 amino acids. CDR3 in amino acids: CASSELTHTGELFF. Written as DNA, the CDR3 is TGTGCCAGCAGTGAATTGACGCACACCGGGGAGCTGTTTTTT.

This clonotype was detected only a few times. The J gene is TRBJ2-5, the V gene TRBV6-2 or TRBV6-3; D remains unclear. In germline, CDR1 is MNHEY, CDR2 SVGEGT. This CDR3 has 12 residues. The V gene lost 0 bases and the J gene lost 13 bases, with 12 bases spanning the gap. In DNA form, the CDR3 reads TGTGCCAGCAGTTACTCCCCTCCGGAGCCGTACTTC. Protein sequence: CASSYSPPEPYF.

This clonotype was observed a handful of times. The chain employs TRBV12-3 or TRBV12-4 and TRBJ1-4, with unresolved D. This CDR3 has 15 amino acids. V was clipped by 8 bases and J by 6 bases, with 19 bases between them. The CDR3 nucleotides read TGTGCCAGCGCCTCAGGACCCCCTTCGGATGAAAAACTGTTTTTT. Translating gives CASASGPPSDEKLFF.

This clonotype was recorded a few times. The V and J genes are TRBV2 and TRBJ2-5; D remains ambiguous. Germline-derived CDR1 and CDR2 are SNHLY and FYNNEI. The V gene lost 1 base and the J gene lost 7 bases, with 13 bases spanning the gap. The CDR3 totals 14 residues. Here the CDR3 reads CASSEVGSTATQYF. The CDR3 coding sequence is TGTGCCAGCAGTGAAGTGGGATCGACGGCGACCCAGTACTTC.

The chain joins TRBV14 to TRBJ2-1; 7 bases map to TRBD1. J was trimmed by 3 bases and V by 3 bases; bases with no gene match: 11. There are 17 residues in the CDR3. Germline CDR1 is SGHDN and CDR2 is FVKESK. CDR3 residues: CASSHPSRRTGYNEQFF. The CDR3 DNA sequence: TGTGCCAGCAGCCACCCCTCAAGGCGGACAGGCTACAATGAGCAGTTCTTC.

This chain's CDR3 is CASRVFHSSSYNEQFF. CDR3 bases: TGTGCCAGCAGGGTCTTCCACTCGAGCTCCTACAATGAGCAGTTCTTC. This chain links TRBV12-3 or TRBV12-4 with TRBJ2-1; D is unresolved. The CDR3 has 16 residues. With 6 bases removed from V and 0 bases from J, the gap between germline ends came to 15 bases.

The table lists this clonotype with a few counts. The chain couples TRBV30 to TRBJ2-2; possible D gene TRBD1, 5 bases. The germline CDR1 and CDR2 sequences are GTSNPN and SVGIG (reference sequence). The CDR3 contains 18 residues. V was cut by 7 bases and J by 0 bases, with 24 bases left in between. CDR3 sequence reads: CASPKQGFQEANTGELFF. CDR3 sequence (DNA): TGTGCCTCACCTAAGCAGGGATTTCAAGAAGCGAACACCGGGGAGCTGTTTTTT.

This chain uses TRBV27 with TRBJ2-1; D unresolved. CDR3 length equals 12 residues. The ends were cut back, 8 bases at V and 5 bases at J, with 10 bases in the middle. In germline, CDR1 is MNHEY, CDR2 SMNVEV (reference sequence). CDR3 residues: CASRVGNNEQFF. Here the CDR3 DNA reads TGTGCCAGCCGAGTGGGGAACAATGAGCAGTTCTTC.

The chain uses TRBV4-1 and TRBJ1-4; 9 bases agree with TRBD1. The CDR3 extends over 14 amino acids. The ends lost 4 bases at V and 8 bases at J; junction bases unmatched: 5. Germline V CDR1 and CDR2: MGHRA, YSYEKL. CDR3 bases: TGCGCCAGCAGCCTCCGGGACAGGGCCGAAAAACTGTTTTTT. Protein: CASSLRDRAEKLFF.

This clonotype was observed a handful of times. The V call is TRBV4-1, the J call TRBJ2-7; TRBD2 might be the D (5 bases). Germline V gene lookup returns CDR1 MGHRA and CDR2 YSYEKL. The CDR3 contains 16 residues. V lost 4 bases and J 0 bases, leaving 16 bases between the germline ends. In DNA form, the CDR3 reads TGCGCCAGCAGCCTAGGCCCAGCGGAAGTCTCCTACGAGCAGTACTTC. This codes for CASSLGPAEVSYEQYF.

This clonotype was seen a handful of times. The rearrangement links TRBV7-9 to TRBJ2-3; D unresolved. The germline V gene has CDR1 SEHNR and CDR2 FQNEAQ (reference sequence). Trimming shortened V by 5 bases and J by 0 bases, and 12 bases separated the two germline ends. The CDR3 spans 15 residues. The CDR3 reads CASSPKGYSTDTQYF. CDR3 coding DNA: TGTGCCAGCAGCCCCAAAGGGTACAGCACAGATACGCAGTATTTT.

In this sample, this clonotype turned up a few times. A much larger clone lies one base from this, so it may be a read error. This chain links TRBV29-1 with TRBJ2-1; 8 bases are a match to TRBD2. The CDR3 is 14 residues long. Germline lookup yields CDR1 SQVTM and CDR2 ANQGSEA. The CDR3 DNA follows: TGCAGCGTCCGGACCCCCGGGAGGGTCAATAAGCAGTTCTTC. Its protein is CSVRTPGRVNKQFF.

This clonotype has only a few counts. V is TRBV18 and J is TRBJ2-7, with 10 bases aligning to TRBD1. The trim removed 4 bases at V and 7 bases at J, leaving 10 bases unmatched. Germline assignment: CDR1 KGHSH and CDR2 LQKENI. There are 15 residues in the CDR3. The CDR3 region has the DNA TGTGCCAGCTCACGTGGGACAGGGGATTATGGGGAGCAGTACTTC. It codes for CASSRGTGDYGEQYF.

The genes are TRBV7-8 and TRBJ2-5, with D uncertain. CDR1 is SGHVS and CDR2 is FQNEAQ in the germline V gene. V lost 4 bases to trimming and J lost 5 bases, with 17 bases between them. There are 15 residues in the CDR3. CDR3 protein: CASSSTRPLGETQYF. The CDR3 DNA follows: TGTGCCAGCAGCTCCACGCGGCCGTTGGGGGAGACCCAGTACTTC. Together with reference TRBV7-8 and TRBJ2-5, the CDR3 gives the full variable domain: GAGVSQSPRYKVAKRGQDVALRCDPISGHVSLFWYQQALGQGPEFLTYFQNEAQLDKSGLPSDRFFAERPEGSVSTLKIQRTQQEDSAVYLCASSSTRPLGETQYFGPGTRLLVL.

This chain connects TRBV3-1 to TRBJ2-5; no clear D gene. V was clipped by 1 base and J by 5 bases, with 8 bases between them. This CDR3 spans 13 amino acids. The germline CDR1 and CDR2 sequences are LGHDT and YNNKEL (reference sequence). Written as DNA, the CDR3 is TGTGCCAGCAGCCAAGTGGTATCCGAGACCCAGTACTTC. This encodes CASSQVVSETQYF.

This clonotype was detected ten times or more. The chain couples TRBV20-1 to TRBJ1-1, with D possibly being TRBD1 (5 bases). Per the germline V gene, CDR1 is DFQATT and CDR2 is SNEGSKA (reference sequence). CDR3 length: 14 amino acids. The germline V and J ends were trimmed by 5 bases and 4 bases, with 17 bases remaining between them. The CDR3 region has the DNA TGCAGTGCTTCTCCGAGGGGTGATCTCACTGAAGCTTTCTTT. It yields the protein CSASPRGDLTEAFF.

This clonotype was found many times. J is TRBJ2-4 and V is TRBV7-2; tentative D call: TRBD2 (6 bases). Trimming cost V 4 bases and J 6 bases, with 28 bases left between them. CDR1 SGHTA and CDR2 FQGNSA come from the germline V gene. The CDR3 runs 19 residues. As DNA, the CDR3 is TGTGCCAGCAGCTCGCGGGGCCCATTAGCCAGAGGAGGAGGAAACATTCAGTACTTC. Protein product: CASSSRGPLARGGGNIQYF. The whole variable domain, filled in from reference TRBV7-2 and TRBJ2-4, reads GAGVSQSPSNKVTEKGKDVELRCDPISGHTALYWYRQSLGQGLEFLIYFQGNSAPDKSGLPSDRFSAERTGGSVSTLTIQRTQQEDSAVYLCASSSRGPLARGGGNIQYFGAGTRLSVL.